The 12 T cell receptor beta chains below come from one sample, sequenced in a study of spatial heterogeneity in lung cancer. TCRdb reprocessed the 5' RACE reads with MiXCR, giving one entry per CDR3 protein. There are roughly 15,000 distinct CDR3 sequences in the sample; over 3.5% occur only once, and approximately 20% lies in the top ten. Sample time point: sample taken at primary tumor resection. Study-level findings and limits: Counts of expanded intratumoral alpha and beta TCRs tracked tumor mutation counts.

What these receptors recognize is not known. The sample was lung tumor tissue, taken at surgery. These receptors were taken from a female donor with early-stage non-small cell lung cancer.

This clonotype is categorized as medium-sized. Being off target in a library aimed at alpha chains, this beta chain has a size of little meaning. The chain carries TRBV20-1 and TRBJ2-2; no definite D call. Trimming pared 6 bases from V and 0 bases from J, leaving 11 bases between. The V gene's germline CDR1 is DFQATT and CDR2 SNEGSKA (reference sequence). The CDR3 extends over 14 amino acids. The chain's CDR3 is CSAPGPSNTGELFF. DNA of the CDR3: TGCAGTGCCCCGGGCCCTTCGAACACCGGGGAGCTGTTTTTT.

This clonotype has ten or more counts. This beta chain appears as a stray read in a library generated for alpha chains; its size is not informative. This chain joins TRBV9 and TRBJ2-5, with a tentative D call TRBD2 (5 bases). Germline V gene sequence: CDR1 SGDLS, CDR2 YYNGEE. This CDR3 has 14 amino acids. Trimming took 4 bases from V and 4 from J, leaving 14 bases between them. The CDR3: CASSPDPGRETQYF. In DNA form, the CDR3 reads TGTGCCAGCAGCCCGGACCCGGGGAGAGAGACCCAGTACTTC.

The table lists this clonotype with many counts. The library was built for alpha chains, so this beta chain is an off-target read and its size means little. The chain carries TRBV10-3 and TRBJ2-3; 7 nucleotides match TRBD2. The V gene's germline CDR1 is ENHRY and CDR2 SYGVKD. V was clipped by 3 bases and J by 3 bases; unmatched bases: 18. CDR3 length equals 19 residues. The CDR3 is CAISDTPGSGLESTDTQYF. Here the CDR3 DNA reads TGTGCCATCAGTGACACCCCCGGGAGTGGACTAGAGAGTACAGATACGCAGTATTTT.

This clonotype has ten or more counts. Since it is a stray read in a library aimed at alpha chains, this beta chain has a size that is not meaningful. The J gene is TRBJ2-1, the V gene TRBV7-8; tentative D call: TRBD1 (6 bases). CDR1 and CDR2 (germline): SGHVS, FQNEAQ. The V and J ends lost 5 bases and 6 bases respectively, with 14 bases between them. CDR3 length equals 14 residues. The CDR3 nucleotides read TGTGCCAGCAGCCCCCGGGGCAGGGGCAATGAGCAGTTCTTC. Amino acids: CASSPRGRGNEQFF.

Of note for this clonotype: Since it is a stray read in a library aimed at alpha chains, this beta chain has a size that is not meaningful. V usage is TRBV28 and J usage is TRBJ2-2, with D hard to call. Germline CDR1 reads MDHEN; CDR2 reads SYDVKM. CDR3 length equals 11 residues. The V end lost 3 bases, the J end lost 8 bases, and 4 bases lay between the germline ends. The CDR3, as DNA: TGTGCCAGCAGTTTGGTTGGGGAGCTGTTTTTT. This codes for CASSLVGELFF.

This clonotype was counted at least ten times. This beta chain slipped into a library made for alpha chains as a stray read, so its size is not meaningful. The chain joins TRBV7-9 to TRBJ2-7, with TRBD1 matching over 10 bases. The germline CDR1 and CDR2 sequences are SEHNR and FQNEAQ (reference sequence). V gave up 5 bases and J gave up 4 bases; unmatched junction bases: 5. This CDR3 is 14 amino acids long. Written as DNA, the CDR3 is TGTGCCAGCAGCCAGGGACAGGGGCCGTACGAGCAGTACTTC. Its translation is CASSQGQGPYEQYF.

This clonotype occurred many times. Since the library was made to target alpha chains, this beta chain is a stray read and its abundance is not meaningful. The V and J genes are TRBV24-1 and TRBJ2-6; D tentatively reads TRBD1 or TRBD2 (6 bases each). Deletions cut 4 bases from V and 4 bases from J, with 10 bases between. Germline CDR1 KGHDR, CDR2 SFDVKD. The CDR3 is made up of 15 amino acids. CDR3 region: CATSDAGQGANVLTF. CDR3 coding DNA: TGTGCCACCAGTGACGCGGGACAAGGGGCCAACGTCCTGACTTTC.

By sample share, this clonotype is medium-sized (0.01 to 0.1%). A library made for alpha chains picked up this beta chain off target, so its size means little. V gene TRBV30 combines with J gene TRBJ1-1; D uncertain. The V gene lost 5 bases and the J gene lost 5 bases, with 15 bases spanning the gap. This CDR3 is built from 13 residues. Germline lookup yields CDR1 GTSNPN and CDR2 SVGIG (reference sequence). CDR3 loop: CAWDREGQTEAFF. CDR3 nucleotide sequence: TGTGCCTGGGACCGGGAAGGCCAGACTGAAGCTTTCTTT. The variable domain in full, completed from reference TRBV30 and TRBJ1-1, reads SQTIHQWPATLVQPVGSPLSLECTVEGTSNPNLYWYRQAAGRGLQLLFYSVGIGQISSEVPQNLSASRPQDRQFILSSKKLLLSDSGFYLCAWDREGQTEAFFGQGTRLTVV.

This clonotype was recorded at least ten times. This beta chain represents an off-target read in a library built for alpha chains; its size is of limited meaning. V gene TRBV6-5 combines with J gene TRBJ2-6; no clear D. Germline lookup yields CDR1 MNHEY and CDR2 SVGAGI. This CDR3 is 15 amino acids long. The V end lost 0 bases, the J end lost 1 base, and 4 bases lay between the germline ends. The CDR3 loop is CASSYSGSGANVLTF. The CDR3 coding sequence is TGTGCCAGCAGTTACTCGGGATCTGGGGCCAACGTCCTGACTTTC.

This clonotype was detected ten times or more. Because this beta chain is a stray read in a library intended to capture alpha chains, its abundance should not be given much weight. This chain joins TRBV20-1 and TRBJ1-4; D is unclear. This CDR3 contains 14 residues. In germline, CDR1 is DFQATT, CDR2 SNEGSKA (reference sequence). Deletions cut 6 bases from V and 6 bases from J, with 17 bases between. CDR3 loop: CSAKEWTSYEKLFF. In nucleotides, the CDR3 is TGCAGTGCCAAAGAATGGACTTCCTATGAAAAACTGTTTTTT.

In this sample, this clonotype turned up many times. This beta chain is an unintended read in a library built for alpha chains; its size means little. The gene calls are TRBV4-1 and TRBJ1-2; the D is unclear. Between the trimmed V and J ends, which lost 1 base and 2 bases, there was a span of 5 bases. Looked up from germline, CDR1 is MGHRA and CDR2 is YSYEKL. The CDR3 is made up of 13 amino acids. Written as DNA, the CDR3 is TGCGCCAGCAGCCAAGGCCTGAACTATGGCTACACCTTC. Amino acid sequence: CASSQGLNYGYTF.

This clonotype occurred many times. The size of this beta chain means little, since it is a stray read in a library made for alpha chains. The chain links TRBV20-1 to TRBJ1-3, with 7 bases identical to TRBD1. The junction had 10 bases not matched to a gene; V was cut back by 4 bases and J by 1 base. The CDR3 spans 16 residues. Germline assignment: CDR1 DFQATT and CDR2 SNEGSKA (reference sequence). In nucleotides, the CDR3 is TGCAGTGCTAATTGGGGAGCAGGGGGATCTGGAAACACCATATATTTT. Translation gives CSANWGAGGSGNTIYF.